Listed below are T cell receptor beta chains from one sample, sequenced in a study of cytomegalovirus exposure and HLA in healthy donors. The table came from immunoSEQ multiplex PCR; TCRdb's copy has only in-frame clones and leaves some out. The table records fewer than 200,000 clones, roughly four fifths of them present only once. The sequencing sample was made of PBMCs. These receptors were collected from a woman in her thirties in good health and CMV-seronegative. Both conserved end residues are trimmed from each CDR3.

CDR3aa: ASSFSGQGRRETQY
j_gene: TRBJ2-5
v_gene: TRBV27

CDR3aa: ASTDRRSGANVLT
j_gene: TRBJ2-6
v_gene: TRBV2

CDR3aa: ASSIDRDRGVETQY
j_gene: TRBJ2-5
v_gene: TRBV7-2

CDR3aa: ASSSPELAYEQY
j_gene: TRBJ2-7
v_gene: TRBV5-1

CDR3aa: ASSYDRGLQGGYT
j_gene: TRBJ1-2
v_gene: TRBV6-5

CDR3aa: ASSDPDRGLLYYEQY
j_gene: TRBJ2-7
v_gene: TRBV6-4

CDR3aa: ASSHRPAGTDTQY
j_gene: TRBJ2-3
v_gene: TRBV27

CDR3aa: ASSRTSGRVVDEQF
j_gene: TRBJ2-1
v_gene: TRBV19

CDR3aa: ASSTLGQDSSSTDTQY
j_gene: TRBJ2-3
v_gene: TRBV7-9

CDR3aa: ASSQARDSYQETQY
j_gene: TRBJ2-5
v_gene: TRBV4-1

CDR3aa: ASSRGGAGETQY
j_gene: TRBJ2-5
v_gene: TRBV7-2

CDR3aa: SVQTRVGETQY
j_gene: TRBJ2-5
v_gene: TRBV29-1

CDR3aa: ASDGGLKETQY
j_gene: TRBJ2-5
v_gene: TRBV2

CDR3aa: ASSLSAGLDSPLH
j_gene: TRBJ1-6
v_gene: TRBV7-9

CDR3aa: ASSSMGANAYEQY
j_gene: -
v_gene: TRBV11-2

CDR3aa: ASSSPQGPREQF
j_gene: TRBJ2-1
v_gene: TRBV28

CDR3aa: ASSIIYSNQPQH
j_gene: TRBJ1-5
v_gene: TRBV19

CDR3aa: ASSLVVAGGAGELF
j_gene: TRBJ2-2
v_gene: TRBV7-2

CDR3aa: ASVDRGISYEQY
j_gene: TRBJ2-7
v_gene: TRBV10-2

CDR3aa: ASSFSGIETQY
j_gene: TRBJ2-5
v_gene: TRBV9

CDR3aa: ASSLAGGNEQF
j_gene: TRBJ2-1
v_gene: TRBV5-1

CDR3aa: ASSPAGANTGELF
j_gene: TRBJ2-2
v_gene: TRBV5-1

CDR3aa: ASSLTGFEQY
j_gene: TRBJ2-7
v_gene: TRBV7-9

CDR3aa: ASSRDRGDTEAF
j_gene: TRBJ1-1
v_gene: TRBV7-3

CDR3aa: ASSLPAKQGPFEKLF
j_gene: TRBJ1-4
v_gene: TRBV5-5

CDR3aa: ASARGYGYT
j_gene: TRBJ1-2
v_gene: TRBV28

CDR3aa: ASSIFNRVEAF
j_gene: TRBJ1-1
v_gene: TRBV19

CDR3aa: ASSQGGSGANVLT
j_gene: TRBJ2-6
v_gene: TRBV4-1

CDR3aa: ASSLAGGRYNEQF
j_gene: TRBJ2-1
v_gene: TRBV6-4

CDR3aa: ASSHIPGTGTSNQPQH
j_gene: TRBJ1-5
v_gene: TRBV27

CDR3aa: ASSLPGGGQPQH
j_gene: TRBJ1-5
v_gene: TRBV28

CDR3aa: ATSTKREGPETQY
j_gene: TRBJ2-5
v_gene: TRBV15

CDR3aa: AISAETGGLETQY
j_gene: TRBJ2-5
v_gene: TRBV10-3

CDR3aa: ASSPGAPGLNTEAF
j_gene: TRBJ1-1
v_gene: TRBV18

CDR3aa: ATGGTNTGELF
j_gene: TRBJ2-2
v_gene: TRBV15

CDR3aa: SSPGQGFEQF
j_gene: TRBJ2-1
v_gene: TRBV29-1

CDR3aa: ASRGDRRSYNEQF
j_gene: TRBJ2-1
v_gene: TRBV5-6

CDR3aa: ASSVQGADTQY
j_gene: TRBJ2-3
v_gene: TRBV9

CDR3aa: ASSLAFGEQF
j_gene: TRBJ2-1
v_gene: TRBV7-6

CDR3aa: ASSITTGLDYEQY
j_gene: -
v_gene: TRBV19

CDR3aa: ASSHWSFGGEQY
j_gene: TRBJ2-7
v_gene: TRBV4-1

CDR3aa: ASSPSRGAIRGNQPQH
j_gene: TRBJ1-5
v_gene: TRBV5-5

CDR3aa: ASSQDRDRGHFSYNEQF
j_gene: TRBJ2-1
v_gene: TRBV4-3

CDR3aa: ASSQGLATDTQY
j_gene: TRBJ2-3
v_gene: TRBV4-3

CDR3aa: ASTLVSSGGLTGELF
j_gene: TRBJ2-2
v_gene: TRBV28

CDR3aa: ASSPDSNYGYT
j_gene: TRBJ1-2
v_gene: TRBV18

CDR3aa: SVRTGKNTGELF
j_gene: TRBJ2-2
v_gene: TRBV29-1

CDR3aa: ACMTQGSLETQY
j_gene: TRBJ2-5
v_gene: TRBV28

CDR3aa: ASSSDRVSGNTIY
j_gene: TRBJ1-3
v_gene: TRBV7-9

CDR3aa: ASSKGQGSSYEQY
j_gene: TRBJ2-7
v_gene: TRBV9

CDR3aa: ASSSGQGRDTQY
j_gene: TRBJ2-3
v_gene: TRBV7-2

CDR3aa: ASRRGSTDTQY
j_gene: TRBJ2-3
v_gene: TRBV19

CDR3aa: ASEGGTKKGQGLVYEQY
j_gene: TRBJ2-7
v_gene: TRBV5-4

CDR3aa: ASSEGGGQYYEQY
j_gene: TRBJ2-7
v_gene: TRBV2

CDR3aa: ASSPTGDYGYT
j_gene: TRBJ1-2
v_gene: TRBV19

CDR3aa: AHRASGGSTDTQY
j_gene: TRBJ2-3
v_gene: TRBV28

CDR3aa: ASSLRQGSTDTQY
j_gene: TRBJ2-3
v_gene: TRBV5-1

CDR3aa: ASSLTTRYNEQF
j_gene: TRBJ2-1
v_gene: TRBV7-9

CDR3aa: ASSEAVALGLAGQVEQF
j_gene: TRBJ2-1
v_gene: TRBV6-1

CDR3aa: ASSLWGDFYNEQF
j_gene: TRBJ2-1
v_gene: TRBV5-6